A selection of T cell receptor beta chains follows, all from one sample in a study of radiotherapy plus CTLA-4 blockade in lung cancer. The assay was immunoSEQ multiplex PCR, and TCRdb's table has in-frame clones only and misses some. This table has tens of thousands of clones, around 83% appearing once. The sample consisted of peripheral blood, taken from a patient treated with radiotherapy plus ipilimumab. The receptors shown here come from a human donor with non-small cell lung cancer who had stable disease on radiotherapy plus ipilimumab. Both conserved end residues are part of each CDR3. D genes are given only for firm matches. For some rows the clone size is stated as once, few or many, or as a class when expanded; others skip it.

V: TRBV28
J: TRBJ1-2
size: few
D: -
CDR3: CASSFAGNYGYTF

V: TRBV28
J: TRBJ1-2
size: few
D: -
CDR3: CASSLDMSRGYTF

V: TRBV9
J: TRBJ2-7
size: -
D: -
CDR3: CASSEGRGPRSAEQYF

V: TRBV11-1
J: TRBJ2-3
size: -
D: TRBD2
CDR3: CASSPPRGGNTDTQYF

V: TRBV19
J: TRBJ1-6
size: once
D: -
CDR3: CASMTSRAGDSPLHF

V: TRBV14
J: TRBJ2-4
size: -
D: -
CDR3: CASSLGARLAKNIQYF

V: TRBV2
J: TRBJ2-4
size: once
D: -
CDR3: CASGPGPGAKNIQYF

V: TRBV18
J: TRBJ2-6
size: -
D: -
CDR3: CASSGVIAEVSGANVLTF

V: TRBV7-2
J: TRBJ1-2
size: few
D: -
CDR3: CASRYPQGPSNYGYTF

V: TRBV7-9
J: TRBJ2-3
size: -
D: TRBD2
CDR3: CVDAGLAGGEPTDTQYF

V: TRBV30
J: TRBJ2-7
size: -
D: TRBD2
CDR3: CAWRTSGRGRHEQYF

V: TRBV10-3
J: TRBJ1-6
size: few
D: -
CDR3: CAISSAGSGVPSPLHF

V: TRBV9
J: TRBJ2-1
size: -
D: -
CDR3: CASSVGLLYNEQFF

V: TRBV27
J: TRBJ1-3
size: -
D: -
CDR3: CASSLSAPLGTSAGNTIYF

V: TRBV6-6
J: TRBJ2-5
size: -
D: -
CDR3: CASSYQGGDQETQYF